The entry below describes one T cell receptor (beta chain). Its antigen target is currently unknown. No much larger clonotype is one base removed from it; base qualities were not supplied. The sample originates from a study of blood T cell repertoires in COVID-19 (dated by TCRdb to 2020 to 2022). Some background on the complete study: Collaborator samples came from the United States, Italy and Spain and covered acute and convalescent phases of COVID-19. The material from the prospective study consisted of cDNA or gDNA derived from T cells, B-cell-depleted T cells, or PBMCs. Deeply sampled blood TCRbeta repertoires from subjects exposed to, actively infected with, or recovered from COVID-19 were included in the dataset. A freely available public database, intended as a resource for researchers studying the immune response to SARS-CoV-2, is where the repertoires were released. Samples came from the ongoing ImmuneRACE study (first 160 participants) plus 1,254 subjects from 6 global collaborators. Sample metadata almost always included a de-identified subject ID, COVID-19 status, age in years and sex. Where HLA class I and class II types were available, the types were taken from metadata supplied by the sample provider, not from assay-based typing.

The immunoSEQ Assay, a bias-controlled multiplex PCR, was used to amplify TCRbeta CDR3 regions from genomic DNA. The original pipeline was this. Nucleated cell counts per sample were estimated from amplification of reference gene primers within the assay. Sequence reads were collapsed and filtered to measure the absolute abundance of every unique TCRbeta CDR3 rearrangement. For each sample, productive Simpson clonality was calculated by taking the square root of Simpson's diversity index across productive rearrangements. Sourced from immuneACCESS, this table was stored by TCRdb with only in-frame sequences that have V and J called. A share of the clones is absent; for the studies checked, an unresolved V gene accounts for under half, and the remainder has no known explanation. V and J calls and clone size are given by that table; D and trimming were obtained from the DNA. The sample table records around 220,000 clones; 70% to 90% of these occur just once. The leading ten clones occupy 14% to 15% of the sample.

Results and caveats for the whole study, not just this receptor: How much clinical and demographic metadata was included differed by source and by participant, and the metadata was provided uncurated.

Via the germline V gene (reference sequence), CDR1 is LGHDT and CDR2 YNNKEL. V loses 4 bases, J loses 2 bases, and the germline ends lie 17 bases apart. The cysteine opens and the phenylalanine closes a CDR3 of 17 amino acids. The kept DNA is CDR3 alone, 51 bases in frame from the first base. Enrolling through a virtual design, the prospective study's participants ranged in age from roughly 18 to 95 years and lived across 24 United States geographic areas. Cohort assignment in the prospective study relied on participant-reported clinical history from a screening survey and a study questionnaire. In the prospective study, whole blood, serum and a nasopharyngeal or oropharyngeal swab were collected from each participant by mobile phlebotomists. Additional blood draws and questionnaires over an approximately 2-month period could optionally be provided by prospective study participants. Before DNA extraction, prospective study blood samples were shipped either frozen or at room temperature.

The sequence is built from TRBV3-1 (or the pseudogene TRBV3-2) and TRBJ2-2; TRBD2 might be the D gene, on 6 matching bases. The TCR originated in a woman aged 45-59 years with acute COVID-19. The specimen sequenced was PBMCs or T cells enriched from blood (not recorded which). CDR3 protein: CASSPPTSSGNTGELFF. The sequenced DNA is TGTGCCAGCAGCCCTCCGACTAGTTCCGGTAACACCGGGGAGCTGTTTTTT.